This T cell receptor beta chain emerged from a study of T cells in Graves' hyperthyroidism and ophthalmopathy (dated by TCRdb to the late 2010s). Study-wide context: Peripheral blood samples were taken at initial diagnosis, before any treatment was given. To identify distinguishing TCR V-J signatures, a discovery cohort of around 100 patients was used, comprising approximately 40 with Graves' ophthalmopathy and around 60 with stable Graves' hyperthyroidism. Prospective prediction of ophthalmopathy was tested in an independent validation cohort of fewer than 20 hyperthyroidism patients and 17 patients who later progressed to ophthalmopathy. The roughly 90 discovery patients were divided at random into training and test sets in a 7:3 ratio. Thyroid tissue and blood T-cell repertoires from six Graves' hyperthyroidism patients were also compared in the study. After blood sampling, hyperthyroidism patients were treated with methimazole at a starting dose of 30 mg daily, and ophthalmopathy patients were treated with high-dose intravenous methylprednisolone. TCR Vbeta CDR3 sequencing of roughly 140 peripheral blood samples (43 ophthalmopathy, 75 or so hyperthyroidism and approximately 17 progressor patients) is reported in the paper. Overall study results and their limits: In cross-validation, a model built on a 13 V-J signature told ophthalmopathy apart from stable hyperthyroidism with about 90% sensitivity and roughly 83% specificity, and in testing the same model reached 80%/75%. In validation, the model predicted progression to ophthalmopathy with 55% to 71% sensitivity and less than 80% specificity, a median of 6.5 months before onset. No statistical method was used to set the sample size in advance, and investigators knew the group allocation. Blood samples also contained most of the expanded thyroid clonotypes (frequency above 0.001), which suggests that blood repertoires may reflect thyroid immune responses.

In the ophthalmopathy patients, disease was moderately to severely active, with a Clinical Activity Score of 3 or more, a NOSPECS grade of 4 or more, and a duration of less than 3 months. Any patient with an uncontrolled infection, another autoimmune disease, pregnancy or lactation was excluded. Clinical symptoms, serum thyroxine and TRAb, thyroid ultrasound, and orbital computed tomography formed the basis for the diagnoses. Ficoll-Paque density gradient centrifugation was used to isolate PBMCs from around 9.1 ml of fresh peripheral blood. Trizol reagent was used to extract total RNA, and RNA quality was then checked on an Agilent 2100 Bioanalyzer. Including the terminal cysteine and phenylalanine, the CDR3 comprises 16 residues. The sequence is cut down to CDR3 DNA, 48 bases in frame from base 1. V ends up 5 bases short and J 4 bases short, with an unmatched junction base count of 6. Amplification of TCR beta CDR3 regions was carried out from RNA transcripts. The TCR CDR3 was subjected to a first round of RT-PCR using the HTBI primer set and the Qiagen OneStep RT-PCR kit. Libraries were constructed in a second round of multiplex PCR, after which size selection and purification were performed. Sequencing of the libraries was done on an Illumina HiSeq2000 using paired-end 100 bp reads. The original pipeline was this. SOAPnuke was used to process the raw data, throwing out any read that contained adapters or uncalled bases, had a mean Phred below 15, or lacked an exact constant-primer or identifier match. High-quality paired reads were merged using COPE v1.2.5, and each unique nucleotide sequence was defined as a clonotype. MiTCR v1.1 was used to align clonotypes to the IMGT TRBV, TRBD and TRBJ reference segments. The analysis was restricted to V-J combinations with a frequency above 0.0001, which together covered just over 98% of the repertoires. The TCS score was defined as the ratio of F50 (clonal expansion) to E x V (chaos), calculated using BLOSUM62-based TCRdist between CDR3 peptides within each V-J. Welch's t-statistics and random forest reduced roughly 500 V-J features to 10 to 15, which were used in a naive Bayes classifier (R e1071). The similarity between thyroid and blood repertoires was quantified using the Morisita-Horn index. The public sequencing data were trimmed at Q25 with fastp and processed into clonotypes with MiXCR by TCRdb, which kept only in-frame beta chains. When rows share a CDR3 protein, they turn into one entry using the most common DNA and genes. These V and J calls rely on TCRdb rather than the paper's analysis. In all, the sample holds about 610,000 distinct CDR3 sequences, and roughly 14% of those were seen once. The top ten clonotypes cover around 4.5% of the sample.

Many counts were recorded for this clonotype. Its cognate antigen has yet to be identified. The sample holds no much larger clone one base away, and base qualities are not on file. The receptor was isolated from a woman between 35 and 50 years old with Graves' ophthalmopathy. Here the chain combines TRBV12-3 or TRBV12-4 and TRBJ2-2, and TRBD2 matches 11 of the central bases. The sequenced sample consisted of blood. The sequence in DNA is TGTGCCAGCAGTACCTTAGCGGGAGGGGGCACCGGGGAGCTGTTTTTT. Protein translation: CASSTLAGGGTGELFF.